The 10 T cell receptor beta chains below were found in one sample sequenced in a study of blood T cell repertoires in COVID-19 (dated by TCRdb to the early 2020s). The library was generated by the immunoSEQ multiplex PCR assay. Entries here come from immuneACCESS through TCRdb and include only in-frame sequences with V and J called. Some clones fail to appear in such tables; in the studies checked, an unresolved V gene covers under half of the shortfall, and the cause of the remainder is unknown. The sample contains about 100,000 clones, around four fifths of them found a single time. The leading ten clones occupy about an eighth of the sample. Sample: peripheral blood. These receptors originate from a man between 45 and 60 years old with active or convalescent COVID-19.

This chain joins TRBV15 and TRBJ2-1; D remains unclear. The CDR3 covers 13 residues. Trimming took off 4 bases at V and 10 bases at J, with 14 bases between the two ends. CDR1 and CDR2 from the germline V gene are LNHNV and YYDKDF (reference sequence). The CDR3 region is CATSISHLEEQFF. In nucleotides, the CDR3 is TGTGCCACCAGCATCTCCCACTTAGAGGAGCAGTTCTTC. Together with reference TRBV15 and TRBJ2-1, the CDR3 gives the full variable domain: DAMVIQNPRYQVTQFGKPVTLSCSQTLNHNVMYWYQQKSSQAPKLLFHYYDKDFNNEADTPDNFQSRRPNTSFCFLDIRSPGLGDTAMYLCATSISHLEEQFFGPGTRLTVL.

The chain has TRBV5-4 and TRBJ2-3; the match to TRBD2 covers 11 bases. This CDR3 has 19 amino acids. V trimming: 4 bases; J trimming: 4 bases; junction bases outside the gene matches: 17. Per the germline V gene, CDR1 is SGHNT and CDR2 is YYREEE (reference sequence). CDR3 loop: CASSTLPGLAAEVPDTQYF. The CDR3, as DNA: TGTGCCAGCAGCACCCTTCCGGGACTAGCGGCCGAGGTCCCAGATACGCAGTATTTT.

The J gene is TRBJ2-3, the V gene TRBV4-1; D might be TRBD2 (6 bases). CDR1 and CDR2 (germline): MGHRA, YSYEKL. V was pared by 8 bases and J by 1 base, with 16 bases between. The CDR3 totals 15 residues. The CDR3, as DNA: TGCGCCAGCCGGGGCGGGGAGATAGGCACAGATACGCAGTATTTT. Amino acid sequence: CASRGGEIGTDTQYF.

The chain uses TRBV24-1 and TRBJ1-5; possibly TRBD1 for D (6 bases). Germline values: CDR1 KGHDR, CDR2 SFDVKD. This CDR3 is 14 amino acids long. V was pared by 5 bases and J by 11 bases, with 18 bases between. For the CDR3, the DNA is TGTGCCACCAGTGCGGGGGGCGACGGGGTGGCCCAGCATTTT. Its translation: CATSAGGDGVAQHF.

This clone was recorded only once. CDR3 DNA sequence: TGTGCCAGCAGCGGTCAAAGGGGGGGCAATGAGCAGTTCTTC. This codes for CASSGQRGGNEQFF. The rearrangement joins TRBV21-1 to TRBJ2-1; the table's D call of TRBD2 was not tested on the DNA. TRBV21-1 is reported as a pseudogene. This CDR3 region has 14 residues.

The V and J genes are TRBV10-3 and TRBJ1-5, with unresolved D. CDR3 length equals 14 residues. The ends were cut back, 3 bases at V and 5 bases at J, with 11 bases in the middle. CDR1 and CDR2 (germline): ENHRY, SYGVKD. This CDR3 is CAISEDGGDQPQHF. CDR3 coding DNA: TGTGCCATCAGTGAAGATGGTGGAGATCAGCCCCAGCATTTT.

The genes are TRBV7-3 and TRBJ2-1, with 14 bases aligning to TRBD2. Unmatched junction bases numbered 2, after V lost 4 bases and J lost 9 bases. Germline CDR1 is SGHTA and CDR2 is FQGTGA. The CDR3 has 14 amino acids. The CDR3 protein is CASSSGLAGGEQFF. The CDR3, as DNA: TGTGCCAGCAGCTCCGGACTAGCGGGAGGTGAGCAGTTCTTC.

J is TRBJ2-7 and V is TRBV7-2; tentative D call: TRBD1 (5 bases). The CDR3 length is 15 residues. V was trimmed by 4 bases and J by 4 bases, leaving 17 bases between them. Germline V gene lookup returns CDR1 SGHTA and CDR2 FQGNSA. In nucleotides, the CDR3 is TGTGCCAGCAGCTATAAATTAGTCGACAGTTACGAGCAGTACTTC. Its translation is CASSYKLVDSYEQYF.

This chain uses TRBV29-1 with TRBJ1-1; D ambiguous. The CDR3 loop spans 13 amino acids. Germline CDR1 and CDR2: SQVTM and ANQGSEA. V lost 8 bases and J lost 2, with 15 bases in between. CDR3 in amino acids: CSSGRAGNTEAFF. The DNA for the CDR3 is TGCAGCTCTGGCCGCGCGGGAAACACTGAAGCTTTCTTT.

The genes are TRBV5-1 and TRBJ2-7; TRBD2 matches at 8 bases. Germline CDR1 SGHRS, CDR2 YFSETQ. V dropped 0 bases and J dropped 6; count of bases not matched to a gene: 8. The CDR3 extends over 15 amino acids. The DNA for the CDR3 is TGCGCCAGCAGCTTGGCCGGGACTAGGCTCGGCGAGCAGTACTTC. It codes for CASSLAGTRLGEQYF.